The clone carrying this TCR beta chain appeared a few times. Its antigen is unidentified. This specimen comes from a study of identical twins. The study, taken as a whole, reports: Models predicted too little out-of-frame TCR alpha sharing in monozygotic twins. Fewer insertions marked abundant cord blood beta clonotypes; young adult naive trended weakly, memory not at all.

In germline, CDR1 is DFQATT, CDR2 SNEGSKA (reference sequence). The V end was cut by 6 bases, the J end by 5 bases, with 15 bases between. This CDR3 has 13 amino acids. TCRdb processed the 5' RACE reads anew with MiXCR; each CDR3 protein has one entry. Here the sample spans 300,000 or so distinct CDR3 sequences, roughly 10% being singletons. The sample was also linked to a second study, of yellow fever vaccine responses in identical twins.

V gene TRBV20-1 combines with J gene TRBJ2-3, with D hard to call. The source of this sequence is a woman under 30 in good health. The sequenced sample was CD8+ T cells sorted from blood. This chain's CDR3 is CSATPGRRDTQYF. The CDR3 nucleotides are TGCAGTGCCACCCCGGGCCGCAGAGATACGCAGTATTTT.